The 17 T cell receptor beta chains below all came from one sample that was sequenced in a study of T cells in Graves' hyperthyroidism and ophthalmopathy. From RNA transcripts, TCR beta CDR3 regions were amplified. RT-PCR in the first round (using the HTBI primer set) targeted the TCR CDR3. TCRdb processed the multiplex PCR reads anew with MiXCR; each CDR3 protein has one entry. Counted here are hundreds of thousands of distinct CDR3 sequences, less than 20% occurring once; the ten biggest clones make up around 7.3%. The sample comprised blood. The receptor set was obtained from a woman in her late teens or twenties with Graves' hyperthyroidism.

Ten or more counts support this clonotype. The rearrangement uses TRBV7-9 and TRBJ2-7; maybe TRBD1 (5 bases). Per germline, CDR1 SEHNR and CDR2 FQNEAQ (reference sequence). Between the trimmed V and J ends, which lost 4 bases and 2 bases, there was a span of 12 bases. This CDR3 contains 14 residues. CDR3 sequence (DNA): TGTGCCAGCAGCTCCCTGACAGATACCTACGAGCAGTACTTC. This encodes CASSSLTDTYEQYF.

This chain joins TRBV15 and TRBJ1-1; D remains unclear. Between the trimmed V and J ends, which lost 2 bases and 2 bases, there was a span of 6 bases. Germline CDR1 and CDR2: LNHNV and YYDKDF (reference sequence). This CDR3 contains 13 residues. The CDR3 sequence: CATSRKDNTEAFF. The CDR3 region has the DNA TGTGCCACCAGCAGAAAGGACAACACTGAAGCTTTCTTT.

This clonotype was found a few times. The gene calls are TRBV4-1 and TRBJ2-1; weak D call: TRBD1 (6 bases). The CDR3 runs 17 residues. Germline loops: CDR1 MGHRA, CDR2 YSYEKL. Trimming removed 0 bases at V and 0 bases at J, with 12 bases between. The CDR3 nucleotides read TGCGCCAGCAGCCAAGAACAGGGAATCGACTCCTACAATGAGCAGTTCTTC. The encoded protein is CASSQEQGIDSYNEQFF.

A few counts support this clonotype. The V gene is TRBV5-1, the J gene TRBJ2-1; no reliable D call. This CDR3 region has 14 residues. V was pared by 0 bases and J by 10 bases, with 14 bases between. Germline-derived CDR1 and CDR2 are SGHRS and YFSETQ. The CDR3 sequence is CASSLAGRAEEQFF. The CDR3 DNA sequence: TGCGCCAGCAGCTTGGCCGGACGGGCTGAGGAGCAGTTCTTC.

CDR3 in DNA: TGCAGTGCTAGCGGGCCGGAGACCCAGTACTTC. Translated, it gives CSASGPETQYF. This sequence joins TRBV20-1 and TRBJ2-5; D is undetermined. The CDR3 runs to 11 residues. V was clipped by 3 bases and J by 5 bases, with 7 bases between them. The germline CDR1 and CDR2 sequences are DFQATT and SNEGSKA (reference sequence).

In this sample, this clonotype turned up many times. V is TRBV4-1 and J is TRBJ1-5; 8 positions match TRBD1. The CDR3 extends over 15 amino acids. Germline lookup yields CDR1 MGHRA and CDR2 YSYEKL. J gave up 6 bases and V 0 bases, and 4 bases lay outside the gene matches. DNA of the CDR3: TGCGCCAGCAGCCAAGAGACAGGGGTGGCTCAGCCCCAGCATTTT. This encodes CASSQETGVAQPQHF.

This clonotype was seen a single time. The chain employs TRBV3-1 and TRBJ1-1, with D perhaps TRBD1 (5 bases). Trimming stripped 3 bases from V and 1 base from J, with 27 bases between. Germline V gene sequence: CDR1 LGHDT, CDR2 YNNKEL (reference sequence). The CDR3 is 20 amino acids. As DNA, the CDR3 is TGTGCCAGCAGCCACGCCCCAGGGAGGGCAGCACAATTGCCGAACACTGAAGCTTTCTTT. This encodes CASSHAPGRAAQLPNTEAFF.

This clonotype occurred a few times. The genes are TRBV7-9 and TRBJ1-1; D gene ambiguous. CDR3 length: 16 residues. Germline CDR1 reads SEHNR; CDR2 reads FQNEAQ (reference sequence). Trimming took 0 bases from V and 2 from J, leaving 13 bases between them. As DNA, the CDR3 is TGTGCCAGCAGCTTAGCCTTGACGGCCAAAAACACTGAAGCTTTCTTT. It yields the protein CASSLALTAKNTEAFF.

This clonotype was recorded many times. The rearrangement joins TRBV7-8 to TRBJ2-1, with D uncertain. This CDR3 spans 15 amino acids. V was clipped by 1 base and J by 0 bases, with 7 bases between them. Germline CDR1 is SGHVS and CDR2 is FQNEAQ. CDR3 protein: CASSLGPGSYNEQFF. Written as DNA, the CDR3 is TGTGCCAGCAGCTTAGGCCCGGGCTCCTACAATGAGCAGTTCTTC.

This clonotype was seen only a few times. The chain links TRBV7-2 to TRBJ1-6, with 9 nucleotides matching TRBD1. With V trimmed by 4 bases and J by 9 bases, 16 bases remained unmatched. The germline V gene encodes CDR1 SGHTA and CDR2 FQGNSA. This CDR3 is built from 18 residues. CDR3 amino acids: CASSSKFPGQGSGSPLHF. The CDR3 coding sequence is TGTGCCAGCAGCTCGAAATTTCCGGGACAGGGTAGCGGTTCACCCCTCCACTTT.

This clonotype was recorded at least ten times. The chain couples TRBV6-1 to TRBJ2-7; D may be TRBD1 or TRBD2 (6 bases each). Trimming took off 3 bases at V and 3 bases at J, with 15 bases between the two ends. The CDR3 extends over 15 amino acids. CDR1 and CDR2 (germline): MNHNS, SASEGT. This chain's CDR3 is CASSERLEGGYEQYF. The CDR3 region has the DNA TGTGCCAGCAGTGAGAGACTAGAAGGGGGCTACGAGCAGTACTTC.

CDR3 residues: CASSPRDHATNEKLFF. CDR3 DNA sequence: TGTGCCAGCTCACCAAGGGACCACGCAACTAATGAAAAACTGTTTTTT. The J gene is TRBJ1-4, the V gene TRBV18; D is possibly TRBD1 (5 bases). Germline CDR1 is KGHSH and CDR2 is LQKENI. This CDR3 region has 16 residues. V was trimmed by 2 bases and J by 0 bases, leaving 10 bases between them.

This clonotype was found a few times. The V call is TRBV5-5, the J call TRBJ2-1; 9 bases align to TRBD2. CDR1 is SGHKS and CDR2 is YYEKEE in the germline V gene (reference sequence). V shed 0 bases and J 7 bases; nucleotides not matched to a gene: 8. The CDR3 runs to 16 residues. CDR3 amino acids: CASSLAAGGVWNEQFF. The CDR3 bases are TGTGCCAGCAGCTTGGCCGCGGGGGGGGTGTGGAATGAGCAGTTCTTC.

This clonotype was seen many times. The rearrangement links TRBV7-8 to TRBJ1-4; maybe TRBD1 (6 bases). Germline V lookup: CDR1 SGHVS, CDR2 FQNEAQ. V lost 5 bases and J lost 6, with 13 bases in between. The CDR3 totals 14 residues. The CDR3 loop is CASSPGTSDEKLFF. The DNA of the CDR3 is TGTGCCAGCAGCCCCGGGACATCGGATGAAAAACTGTTTTTT.

This clonotype was counted only a few times. V is TRBV5-1 and J is TRBJ2-1; TRBD2 is a possible D gene (6 bases). CDR1 is SGHRS and CDR2 is YFSETQ in the germline V gene. The V end was cut by 1 base, the J end by 9 bases, with 20 bases between. This CDR3 contains 16 residues. CDR3 DNA sequence: TGCGCCAGCAGCTTGTGTCTAGCGAAAGGGGTATGTGAGCAGTTCTTC. Translation gives CASSLCLAKGVCEQFF.

In its sample, this clonotype was seen a few times. The gene calls are TRBV25-1 and TRBJ2-5; D might be TRBD1 (6 bases). In germline, CDR1 is MGHDK, CDR2 SYGVNS. V lost 6 bases to trimming and J lost 5 bases, with 13 bases between them. This CDR3 comprises 13 residues. CDR3 in amino acids: CASRGTPPETQYF. CDR3 nucleotides: TGTGCCAGCAGAGGGACACCCCCCGAGACCCAGTACTTC. Full variable domain (remainder filled in from reference TRBV25-1 and TRBJ2-5): EADIYQTPRYLVIGTGKKITLECSQTMGHDKMYWYQQDPGMELHLIHYSYGVNSTEKGDLSSESTVSRIRTEHFPLTLESARPSHTSQYLCASRGTPPETQYFGPGTRLLVL.

This clonotype was detected a few times. V and J are TRBV3-1 and TRBJ2-7; 8 bases align to TRBD1. Per the germline V gene, CDR1 is LGHDT and CDR2 is YNNKEL (reference sequence). V trimming: 9 bases; J trimming: 0 bases; junction bases outside the gene matches: 7. This CDR3 comprises 14 residues. CDR3 sequence reads: CASGWTGSSYEQYF. CDR3 bases: TGTGCCAGTGGGTGGACAGGGAGCTCCTACGAGCAGTACTTC.